This entry describes one T cell receptor (beta chain). Its antigen is undetermined. TCRdb reprocessed the RT-PCR reads via MiXCR and lists one record per CDR3 protein. This table has about 800,000 distinct CDR3 sequences, less than 25% appearing once. The sample is drawn from a study of response to subunit inactivated influenza vaccine. General study findings and limits: The authors offered the suggestion that each seasonal influenza vaccination recruits few new T cells.

The CDR3 has 16 amino acids. The V and J ends lost 2 bases and 4 bases, in that order; junction bases with no gene match: 4. The germline CDR1 and CDR2 sequences are LGHNA and YNFKEQ. The specimen was PBMCs from blood, collected roughly 5 days after vaccination. The chain joins TRBV4-2 to TRBJ1-5, with 11 bases that match TRBD1. The receptor's source is a man aged 50 to 59 who received an inactivated influenza vaccine. The CDR3, as DNA: TGTGCCAGCAGCCAATACGGGACAGGGGGAAATCAGCCCCAGCATTTT. Protein: CASSQYGTGGNQPQHF.